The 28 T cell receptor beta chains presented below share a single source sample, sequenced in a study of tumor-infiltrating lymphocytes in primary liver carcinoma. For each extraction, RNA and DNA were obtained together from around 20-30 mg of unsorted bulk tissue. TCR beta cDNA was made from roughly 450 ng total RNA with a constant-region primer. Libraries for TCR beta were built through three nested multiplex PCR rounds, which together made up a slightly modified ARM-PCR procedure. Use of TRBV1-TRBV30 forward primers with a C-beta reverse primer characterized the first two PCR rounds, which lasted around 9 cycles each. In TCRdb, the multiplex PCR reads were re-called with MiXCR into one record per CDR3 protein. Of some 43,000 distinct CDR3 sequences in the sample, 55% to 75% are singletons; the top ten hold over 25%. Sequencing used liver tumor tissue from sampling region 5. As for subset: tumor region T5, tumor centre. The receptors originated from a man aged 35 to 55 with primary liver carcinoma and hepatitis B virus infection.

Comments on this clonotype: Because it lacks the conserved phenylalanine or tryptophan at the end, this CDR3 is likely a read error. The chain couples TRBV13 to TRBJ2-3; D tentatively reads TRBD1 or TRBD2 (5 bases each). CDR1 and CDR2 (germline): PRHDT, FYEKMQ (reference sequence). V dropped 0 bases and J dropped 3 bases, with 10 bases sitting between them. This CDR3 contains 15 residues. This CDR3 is CASSLGSWGTDTQYY. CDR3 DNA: TGTGCCAGCAGCTTAGGCAGCTGGGGGACAGATACGCAGTATTAT.

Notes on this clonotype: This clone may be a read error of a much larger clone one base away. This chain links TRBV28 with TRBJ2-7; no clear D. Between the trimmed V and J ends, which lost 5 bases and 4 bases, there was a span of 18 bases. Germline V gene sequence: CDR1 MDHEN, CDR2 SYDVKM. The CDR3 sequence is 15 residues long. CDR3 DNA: TGTGCCAGCAGTCAGACATGGTCGAATCGGTACGAGCAGTACTTC. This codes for CASSQTWSNRYEQYF.

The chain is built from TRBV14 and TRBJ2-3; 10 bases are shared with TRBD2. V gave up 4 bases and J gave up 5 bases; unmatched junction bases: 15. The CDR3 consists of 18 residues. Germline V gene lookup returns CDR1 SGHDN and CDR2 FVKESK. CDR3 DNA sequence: TGTGCCAGCAGCCGACCAACGCCAGCGGGAGGGCCGCGAGATACGCAGTATTTT. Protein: CASSRPTPAGGPRDTQYF. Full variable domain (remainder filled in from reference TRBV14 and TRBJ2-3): EAGVTQFPSHSVIEKGQTVTLRCDPISGHDNLYWYRRVMGKEIKFLLHFVKESKQDESGMPNNRFLAERTGGTYSTLKVQPAELEDSGVYFCASSRPTPAGGPRDTQYFGPGTRLTVL.

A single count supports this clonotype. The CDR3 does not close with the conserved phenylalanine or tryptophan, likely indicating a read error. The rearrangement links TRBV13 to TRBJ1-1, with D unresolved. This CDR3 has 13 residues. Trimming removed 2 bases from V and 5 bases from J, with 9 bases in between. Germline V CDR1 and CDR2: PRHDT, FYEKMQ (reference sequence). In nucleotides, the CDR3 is TGTGCCAGCAGCTTAACGCAGAATACTGAAGCTTTCATT. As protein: CASSLTQNTEAFI.

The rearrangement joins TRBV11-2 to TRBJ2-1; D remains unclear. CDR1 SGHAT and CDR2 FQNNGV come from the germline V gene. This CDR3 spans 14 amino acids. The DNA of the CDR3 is TGTGCGAGTAACTCCGCTGCAGGCGGCAATGAGCAGTTCTTC. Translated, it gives CASNSAAGGNEQFF.

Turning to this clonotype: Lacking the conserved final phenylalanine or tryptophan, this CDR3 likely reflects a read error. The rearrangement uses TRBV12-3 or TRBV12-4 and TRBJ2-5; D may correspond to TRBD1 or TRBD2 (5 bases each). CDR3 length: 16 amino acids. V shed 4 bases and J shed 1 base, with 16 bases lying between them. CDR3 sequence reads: CASSSRGRESQETQYI. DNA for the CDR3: TGTGCCAGCAGTTCCCGGGGCAGGGAATCCCAAGAGACCCAGTACATC.

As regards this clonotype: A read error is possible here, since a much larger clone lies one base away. The CDR3 bases are TGCGCCAGCAACTCGGGACTCGACGGGGAGCAGTACTTC. Its protein product is CASNSGLDGEQYF. This chain links TRBV5-1 with TRBJ2-7; tentatively, D is TRBD2 (6 bases). The CDR3 extends over 13 amino acids. V dropped 6 bases and J dropped 7 bases, with 17 bases sitting between them. Germline CDR1 reads SGHRS; CDR2 reads YFSETQ.

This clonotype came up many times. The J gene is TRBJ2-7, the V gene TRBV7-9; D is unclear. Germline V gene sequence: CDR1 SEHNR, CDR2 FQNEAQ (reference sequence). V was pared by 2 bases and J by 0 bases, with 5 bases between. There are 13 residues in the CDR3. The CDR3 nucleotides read TGTGCCAGCAGCTTAACCAGCTCCTACGAGCAGTACTTC. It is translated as CASSLTSSYEQYF.

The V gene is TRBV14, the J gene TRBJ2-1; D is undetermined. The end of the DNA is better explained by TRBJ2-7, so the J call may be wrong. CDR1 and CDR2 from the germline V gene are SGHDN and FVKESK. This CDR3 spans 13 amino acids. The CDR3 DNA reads TGTGCCAGCAGCCCGGACGTGGCCCGTGAGCAGTACTTC. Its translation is CASSPDVAREQYF.

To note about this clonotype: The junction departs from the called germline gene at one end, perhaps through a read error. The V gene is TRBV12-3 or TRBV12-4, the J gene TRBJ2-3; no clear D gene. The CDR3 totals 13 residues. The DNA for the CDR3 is TGTGCCAGCAGTGCGGATGGCACAGATATGCAGTATTTT. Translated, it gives CASSADGTDMQYF.

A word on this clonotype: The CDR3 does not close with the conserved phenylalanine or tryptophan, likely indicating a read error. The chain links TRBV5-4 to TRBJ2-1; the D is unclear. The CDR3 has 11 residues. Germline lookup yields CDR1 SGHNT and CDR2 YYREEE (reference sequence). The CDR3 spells CASSSVNKQFS. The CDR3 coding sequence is TGTGCCAGCAGCTCGGTCAATAAGCAGTTCTCC.

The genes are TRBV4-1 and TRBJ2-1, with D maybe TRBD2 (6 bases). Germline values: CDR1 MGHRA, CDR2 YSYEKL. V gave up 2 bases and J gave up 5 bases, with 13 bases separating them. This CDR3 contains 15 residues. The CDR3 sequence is CASSQSSGWNNEQFF. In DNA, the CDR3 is TGCGCCAGCAGCCAAAGTAGCGGATGGAACAATGAGCAGTTCTTC.

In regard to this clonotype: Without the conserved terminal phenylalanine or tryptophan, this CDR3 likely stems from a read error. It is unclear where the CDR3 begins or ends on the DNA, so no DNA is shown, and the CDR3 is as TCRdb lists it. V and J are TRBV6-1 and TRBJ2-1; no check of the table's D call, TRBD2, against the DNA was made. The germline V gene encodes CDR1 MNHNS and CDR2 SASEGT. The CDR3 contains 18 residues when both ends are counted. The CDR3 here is CASSAAWTSGRAYNEQFV.

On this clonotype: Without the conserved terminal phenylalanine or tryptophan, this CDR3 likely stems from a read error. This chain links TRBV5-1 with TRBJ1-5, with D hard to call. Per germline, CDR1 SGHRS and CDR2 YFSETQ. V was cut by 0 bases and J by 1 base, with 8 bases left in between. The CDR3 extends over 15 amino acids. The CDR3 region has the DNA TGCGCCAGCAGCTTGGATCTTGCCAGCAATCAGCCCCAGCATTAT. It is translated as CASSLDLASNQPQHY.

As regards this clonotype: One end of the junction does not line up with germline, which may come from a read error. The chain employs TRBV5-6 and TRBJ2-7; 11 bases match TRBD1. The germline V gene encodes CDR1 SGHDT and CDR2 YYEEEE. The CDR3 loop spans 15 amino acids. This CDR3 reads CAGSSPGQGAYEQYF. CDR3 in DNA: TGTGCCGGCAGCTCGCCGGGACAGGGGGCCTACGAGCAGTACTTC.

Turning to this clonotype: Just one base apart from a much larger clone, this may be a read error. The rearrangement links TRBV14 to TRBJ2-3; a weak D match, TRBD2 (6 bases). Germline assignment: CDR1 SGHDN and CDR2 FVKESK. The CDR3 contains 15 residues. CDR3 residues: CASNQGTGGIDTQYF. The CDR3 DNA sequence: TGTGCCAGCAACCAAGGGACTGGCGGGATAGATACGCAGTATTTT.

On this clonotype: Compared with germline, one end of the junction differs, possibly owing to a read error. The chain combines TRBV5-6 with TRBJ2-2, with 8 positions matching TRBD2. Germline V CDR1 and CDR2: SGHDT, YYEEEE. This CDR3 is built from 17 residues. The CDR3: CASSFRRLAGYTGELFF. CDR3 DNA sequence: TGTGCCAGCAGCTTTCGGCGGCTAGCGGGTTACACCGGGGAGTTGTTTTTT.

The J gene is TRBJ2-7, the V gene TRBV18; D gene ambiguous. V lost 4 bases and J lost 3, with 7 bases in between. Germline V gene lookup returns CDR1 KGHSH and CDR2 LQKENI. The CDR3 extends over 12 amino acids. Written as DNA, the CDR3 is TGTGCCAGCTCACTAAATAACTACGAGCAGTACTTC. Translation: CASSLNNYEQYF.

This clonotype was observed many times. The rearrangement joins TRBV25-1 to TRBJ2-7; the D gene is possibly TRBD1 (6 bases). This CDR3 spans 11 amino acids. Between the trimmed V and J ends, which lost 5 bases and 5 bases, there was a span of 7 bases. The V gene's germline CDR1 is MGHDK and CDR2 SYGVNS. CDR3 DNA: TGTGCCAGCAGTAGACAGGACGAGCAGTACTTC. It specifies CASSRQDEQYF.

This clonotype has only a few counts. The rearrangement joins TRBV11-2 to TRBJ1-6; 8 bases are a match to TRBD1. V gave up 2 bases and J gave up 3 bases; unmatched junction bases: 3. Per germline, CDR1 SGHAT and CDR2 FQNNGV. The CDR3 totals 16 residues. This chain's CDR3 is CASSLLDRGYNSPLHF. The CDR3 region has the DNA TGTGCCAGCAGCTTACTCGACAGGGGCTATAATTCACCCCTCCACTTT. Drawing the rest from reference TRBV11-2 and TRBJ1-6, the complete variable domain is EAGVAQSPRYKIIEKRQSVAFWCNPISGHATLYWYQQILGQGPKLLIQFQNNGVVDDSQLPKDRFSAERLKGVDSTLKIQPAKLEDSAVYLCASSLLDRGYNSPLHFGNGTRLTVT.

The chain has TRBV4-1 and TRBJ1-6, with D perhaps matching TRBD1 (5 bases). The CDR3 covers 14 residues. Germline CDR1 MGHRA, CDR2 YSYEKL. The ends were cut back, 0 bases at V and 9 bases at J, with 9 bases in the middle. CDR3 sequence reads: CASSQERRGSPLHF. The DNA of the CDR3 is TGCGCCAGCAGCCAAGAGAGAAGGGGTTCACCCCTCCACTTT.

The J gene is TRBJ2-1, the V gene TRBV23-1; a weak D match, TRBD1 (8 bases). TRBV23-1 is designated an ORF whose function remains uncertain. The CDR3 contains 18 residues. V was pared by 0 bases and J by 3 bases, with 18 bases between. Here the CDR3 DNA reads TGCGCCAGCAGTCAATCTCGCAAATACAGGGGGGGCTACAATGAGCAGTTCTTC. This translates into CASSQSRKYRGGYNEQFF.

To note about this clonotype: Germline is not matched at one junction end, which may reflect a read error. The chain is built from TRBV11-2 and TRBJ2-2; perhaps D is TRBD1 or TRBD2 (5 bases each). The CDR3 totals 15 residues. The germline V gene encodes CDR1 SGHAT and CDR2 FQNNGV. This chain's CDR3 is CTSSFVVRGTGELFF. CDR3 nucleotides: TGTACCAGCAGCTTTGTCGTACGGGGCACTGGGGAGCTGTTTTTT.

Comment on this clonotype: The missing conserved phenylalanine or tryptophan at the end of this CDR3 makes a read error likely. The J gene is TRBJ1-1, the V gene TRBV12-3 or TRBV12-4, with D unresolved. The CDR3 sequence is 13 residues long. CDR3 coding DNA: TGTGCGAGCAGTTTAAATTCTCTCACTGAAGCTTTCTCT. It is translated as CASSLNSLTEAFS.

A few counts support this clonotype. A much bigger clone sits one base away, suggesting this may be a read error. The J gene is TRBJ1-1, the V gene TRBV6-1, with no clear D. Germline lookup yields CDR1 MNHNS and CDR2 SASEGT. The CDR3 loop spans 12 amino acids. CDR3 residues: CVSSEQNTEAFF. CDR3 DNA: TGTGTCAGCAGTGAACAGAACACTGAAGCTTTCTTT.

The CDR3 region is CASSDRSSCNRQFF. The CDR3 DNA follows: TGCGCCAGCAGCGACAGAAGCTCCTGCAATAGGCAGTTCTTC. The chain combines TRBV10-1 with TRBJ2-1; maybe TRBD1 (5 bases). V lost 6 bases and J lost 12, with 21 bases in between. There are 14 residues in the CDR3. CDR1 is WNHNN, CDR2 SYGVQD, per germline (reference sequence).

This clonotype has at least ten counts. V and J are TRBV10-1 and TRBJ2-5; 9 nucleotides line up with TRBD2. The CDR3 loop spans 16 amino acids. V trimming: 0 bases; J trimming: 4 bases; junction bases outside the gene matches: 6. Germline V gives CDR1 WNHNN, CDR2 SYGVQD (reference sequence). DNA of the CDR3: TGCGCCAGCAGTGAGTCTAGCGGGAGAAGTCTAGAGACCCAGTACTTC. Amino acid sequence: CASSESSGRSLETQYF.

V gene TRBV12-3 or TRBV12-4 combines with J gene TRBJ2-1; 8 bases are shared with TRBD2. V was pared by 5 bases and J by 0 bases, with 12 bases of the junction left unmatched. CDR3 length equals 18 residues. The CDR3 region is CASSARGAGDRSYNEQFF. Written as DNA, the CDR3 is TGTGCCAGCAGTGCTAGGGGAGCGGGAGATCGCTCCTACAATGAGCAGTTCTTC.